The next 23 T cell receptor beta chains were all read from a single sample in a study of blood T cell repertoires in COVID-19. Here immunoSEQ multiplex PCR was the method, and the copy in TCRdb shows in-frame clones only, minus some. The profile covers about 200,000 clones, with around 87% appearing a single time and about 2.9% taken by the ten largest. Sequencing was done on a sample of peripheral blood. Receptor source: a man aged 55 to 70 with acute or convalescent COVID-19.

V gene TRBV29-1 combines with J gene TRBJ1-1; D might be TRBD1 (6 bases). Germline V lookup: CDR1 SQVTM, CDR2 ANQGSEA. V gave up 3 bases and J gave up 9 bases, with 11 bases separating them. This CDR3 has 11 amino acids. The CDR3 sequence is CSVDRRGQAFF. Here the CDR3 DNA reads TGCAGCGTTGATCGCAGGGGACAAGCTTTCTTT.

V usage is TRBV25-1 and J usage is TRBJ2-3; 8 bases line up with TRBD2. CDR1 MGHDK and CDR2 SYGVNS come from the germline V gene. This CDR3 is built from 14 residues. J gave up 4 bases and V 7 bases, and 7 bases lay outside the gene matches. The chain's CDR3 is CASTPAGASDTQYF. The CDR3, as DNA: TGTGCCAGCACCCCAGCGGGGGCCTCAGATACGCAGTATTTT.

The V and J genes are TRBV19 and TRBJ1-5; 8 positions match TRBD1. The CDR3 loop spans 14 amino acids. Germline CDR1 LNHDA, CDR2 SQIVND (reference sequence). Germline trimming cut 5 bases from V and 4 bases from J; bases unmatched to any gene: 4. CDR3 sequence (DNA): TGTGCCAGTAGTCAGAGACAGGGGAATCAGCCCCAGCATTTT. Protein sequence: CASSQRQGNQPQHF.

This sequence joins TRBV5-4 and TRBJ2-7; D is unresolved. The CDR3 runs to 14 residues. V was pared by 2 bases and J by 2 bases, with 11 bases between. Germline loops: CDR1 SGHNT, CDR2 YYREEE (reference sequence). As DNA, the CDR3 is TGTGCCAGCAGCTTTCCCTCCAGAACCTACGAGCAGTACTTC. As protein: CASSFPSRTYEQYF. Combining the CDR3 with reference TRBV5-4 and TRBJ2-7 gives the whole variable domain ETGVTQSPTHLIKTRGQQVTLRCSSQSGHNTVSWYQQALGQGPQFIFQYYREEENGRGNFPPRFSGLQFPNYSSELNVNALELDDSALYLCASSFPSRTYEQYFGPGTRLTVT.

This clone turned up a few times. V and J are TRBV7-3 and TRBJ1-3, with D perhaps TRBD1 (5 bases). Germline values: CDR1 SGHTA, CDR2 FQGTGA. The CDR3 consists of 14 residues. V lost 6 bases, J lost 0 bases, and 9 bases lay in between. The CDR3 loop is CASSFGGSGNTIYF. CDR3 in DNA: TGTGCCAGCAGTTTCGGGGGCTCTGGAAACACCATATATTTT.

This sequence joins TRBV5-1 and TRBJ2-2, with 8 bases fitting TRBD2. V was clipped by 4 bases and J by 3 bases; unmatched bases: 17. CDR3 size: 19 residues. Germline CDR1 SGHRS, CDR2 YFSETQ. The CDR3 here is CASSHRGTRGGQDTGELFF. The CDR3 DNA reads TGCGCCAGCAGCCATAGGGGCACCCGGGGGGGCCAGGACACCGGGGAGCTGTTTTTT.

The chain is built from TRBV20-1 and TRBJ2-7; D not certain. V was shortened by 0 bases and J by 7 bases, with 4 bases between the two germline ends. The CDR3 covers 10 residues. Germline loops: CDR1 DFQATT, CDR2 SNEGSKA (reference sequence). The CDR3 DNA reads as TGCAGTGCTAGAGACAGGGAGCAGTACTTC. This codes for CSARDREQYF.

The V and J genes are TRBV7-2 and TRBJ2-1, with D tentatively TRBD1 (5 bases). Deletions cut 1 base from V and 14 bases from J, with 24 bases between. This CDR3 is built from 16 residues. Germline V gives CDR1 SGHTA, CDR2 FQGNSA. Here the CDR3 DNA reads TGTGCCAGCAGCTTAGGGGGCCAGGGTCTAGGGGTTGATAAGTTCTTC. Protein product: CASSLGGQGLGVDKFF.

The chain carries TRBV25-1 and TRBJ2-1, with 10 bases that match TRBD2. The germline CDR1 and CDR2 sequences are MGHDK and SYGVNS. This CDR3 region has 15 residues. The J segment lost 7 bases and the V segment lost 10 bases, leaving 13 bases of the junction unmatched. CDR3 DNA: TGTGCCACCTCATCAACTAGCGGGAAGAGGAATGAGCAGTTCTTC. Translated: CATSSTSGKRNEQFF.

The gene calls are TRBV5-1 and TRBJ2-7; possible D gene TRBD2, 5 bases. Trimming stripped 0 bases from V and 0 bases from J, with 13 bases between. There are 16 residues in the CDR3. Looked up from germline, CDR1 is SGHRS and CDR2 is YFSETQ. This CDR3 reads CASSLGRVSSSYEQYF. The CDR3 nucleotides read TGCGCCAGCAGCTTGGGGCGGGTCTCTAGCTCCTACGAGCAGTACTTC. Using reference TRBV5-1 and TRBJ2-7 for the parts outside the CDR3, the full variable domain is KAGVTQTPRYLIKTRGQQVTLSCSPISGHRSVSWYQQTPGQGLQFLFEYFSETQRNKGNFPGRFSGRQFSNSRSEMNVSTLELGDSALYLCASSLGRVSSSYEQYFGPGTRLTVT.

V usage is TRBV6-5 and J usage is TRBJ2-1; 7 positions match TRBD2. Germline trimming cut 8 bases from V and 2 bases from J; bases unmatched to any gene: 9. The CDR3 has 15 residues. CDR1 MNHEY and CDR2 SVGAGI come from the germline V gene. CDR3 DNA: TGTGCCAGCGGTCCGCCGGGAGGCACCTACAATGAGCAGTTCTTC. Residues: CASGPPGGTYNEQFF.

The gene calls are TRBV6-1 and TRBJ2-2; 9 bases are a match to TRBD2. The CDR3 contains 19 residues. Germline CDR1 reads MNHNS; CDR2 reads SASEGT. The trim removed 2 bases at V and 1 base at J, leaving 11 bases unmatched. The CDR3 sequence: CASSEIGVAGVKNTGELFF. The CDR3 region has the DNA TGTGCCAGCAGTGAAATAGGGGTAGCGGGGGTAAAGAACACCGGGGAGCTGTTTTTT.

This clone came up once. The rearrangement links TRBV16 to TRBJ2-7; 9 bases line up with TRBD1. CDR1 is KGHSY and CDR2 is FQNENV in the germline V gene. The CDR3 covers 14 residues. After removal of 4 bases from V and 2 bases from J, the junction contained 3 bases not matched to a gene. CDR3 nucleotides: TGTGCCAGCAGCCGAGGACAGGGGCCCTACGAGCAGTACTTC. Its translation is CASSRGQGPYEQYF. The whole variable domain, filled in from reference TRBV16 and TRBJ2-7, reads GEEVAQTPKHLVRGEGQKAKLYCAPIKGHSYVFWYQQVLKNEFKFLISFQNENVFDETGMPKERFSAKCLPNSPCSLEIQATKLEDSAVYFCASSRGQGPYEQYFGPGTRLTVT.

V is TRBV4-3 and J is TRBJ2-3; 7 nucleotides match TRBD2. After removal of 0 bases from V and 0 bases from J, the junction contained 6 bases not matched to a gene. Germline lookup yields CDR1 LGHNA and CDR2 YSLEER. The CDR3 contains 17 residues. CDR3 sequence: CASSQDPTSISTDTQYF. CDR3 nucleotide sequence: TGCGCCAGCAGCCAAGACCCGACTAGCATAAGCACAGATACGCAGTATTTT.

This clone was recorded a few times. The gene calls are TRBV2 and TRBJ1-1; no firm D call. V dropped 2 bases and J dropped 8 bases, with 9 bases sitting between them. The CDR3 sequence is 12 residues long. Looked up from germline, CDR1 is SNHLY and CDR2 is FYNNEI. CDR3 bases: TGTGCCAGCAGTGAAAGCGGCAGAGAAGCTTTCTTT. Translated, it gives CASSESGREAFF.

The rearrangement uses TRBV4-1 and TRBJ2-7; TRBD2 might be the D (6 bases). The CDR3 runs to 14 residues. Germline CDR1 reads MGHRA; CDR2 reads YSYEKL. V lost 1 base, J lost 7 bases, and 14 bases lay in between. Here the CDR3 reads CASSQGRDSKEQYF. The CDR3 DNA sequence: TGCGCCAGCAGCCAAGGTCGGGACTCGAAGGAGCAGTACTTC.

The CDR3 sequence: CASSFVGGLYYEQYF. CDR3 bases: TGTGCCAGCAGTTTCGTGGGTGGGCTTTACTACGAGCAGTACTTC. This rearrangement joins TRBV28 to TRBJ2-7; D is unclear. The germline V gene has CDR1 MDHEN and CDR2 SYDVKM. The CDR3 totals 15 residues. Trimming took 3 bases from V and 3 from J, leaving 15 bases between them.

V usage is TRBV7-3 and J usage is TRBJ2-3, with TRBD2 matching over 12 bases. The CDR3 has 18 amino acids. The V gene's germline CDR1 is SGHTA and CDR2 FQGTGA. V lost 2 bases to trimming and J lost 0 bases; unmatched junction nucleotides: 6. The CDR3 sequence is CASSLGLAGGRSTDTQYF. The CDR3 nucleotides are TGTGCCAGCAGCTTAGGGCTAGCGGGGGGGCGGAGCACAGATACGCAGTATTTT. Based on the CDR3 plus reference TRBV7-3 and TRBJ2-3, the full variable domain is GAGVSQTPSNKVTEKGKYVELRCDPISGHTALYWYRQSLGQGPEFLIYFQGTGAADDSGLPNDRFFAVRPEGSVSTLKIQRTERGDSAVYLCASSLGLAGGRSTDTQYFGPGTRLTVL.

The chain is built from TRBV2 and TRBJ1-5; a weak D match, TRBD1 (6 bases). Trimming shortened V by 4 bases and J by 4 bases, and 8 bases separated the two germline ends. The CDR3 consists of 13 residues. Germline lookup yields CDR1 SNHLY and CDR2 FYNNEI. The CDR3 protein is CASSGQANQPQHF. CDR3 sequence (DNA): TGTGCCAGCAGTGGACAGGCGAATCAGCCCCAGCATTTT.

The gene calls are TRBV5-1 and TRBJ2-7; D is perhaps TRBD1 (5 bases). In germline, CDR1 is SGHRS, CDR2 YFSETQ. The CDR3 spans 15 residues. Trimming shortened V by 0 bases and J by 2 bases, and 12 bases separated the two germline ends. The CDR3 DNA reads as TGCGCCAGCAGCTTGGAGGGGTTTAGGGCCTACGAGCAGTACTTC. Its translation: CASSLEGFRAYEQYF.

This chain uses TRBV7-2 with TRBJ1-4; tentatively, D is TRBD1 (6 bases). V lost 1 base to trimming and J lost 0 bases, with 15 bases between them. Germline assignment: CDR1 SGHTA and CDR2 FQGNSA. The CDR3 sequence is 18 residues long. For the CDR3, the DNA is TGTGCCAGCAGCTTAGTGGGCAGGGGCTCGGCAACTAATGAAAAACTGTTTTTT. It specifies CASSLVGRGSATNEKLFF.

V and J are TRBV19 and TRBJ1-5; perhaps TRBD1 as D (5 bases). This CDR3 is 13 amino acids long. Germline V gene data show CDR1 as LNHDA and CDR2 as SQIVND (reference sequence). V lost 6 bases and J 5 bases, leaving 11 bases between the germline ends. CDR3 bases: TGTGCCAGTAGGCTCGGCAGGGATCAGCCCCAGCATTTT. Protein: CASRLGRDQPQHF.

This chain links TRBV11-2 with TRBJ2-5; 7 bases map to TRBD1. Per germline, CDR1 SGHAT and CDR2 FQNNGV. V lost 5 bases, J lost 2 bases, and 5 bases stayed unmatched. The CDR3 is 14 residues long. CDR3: CASSRGQVQETQYF. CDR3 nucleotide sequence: TGTGCCAGCAGCCGCGGACAGGTACAAGAGACCCAGTACTTC.